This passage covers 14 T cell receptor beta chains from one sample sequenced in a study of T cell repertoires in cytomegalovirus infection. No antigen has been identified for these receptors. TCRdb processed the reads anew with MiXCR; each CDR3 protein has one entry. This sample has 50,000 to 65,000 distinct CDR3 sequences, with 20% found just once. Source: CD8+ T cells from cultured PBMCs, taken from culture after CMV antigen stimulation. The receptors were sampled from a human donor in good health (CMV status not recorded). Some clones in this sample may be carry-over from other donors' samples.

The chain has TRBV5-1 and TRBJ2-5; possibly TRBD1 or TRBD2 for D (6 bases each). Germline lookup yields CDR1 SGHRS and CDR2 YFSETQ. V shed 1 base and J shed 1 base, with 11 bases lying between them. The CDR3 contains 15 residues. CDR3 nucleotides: TGCGCCAGCAGCTTGTTGAGGGGGGCCCAAGAGACCCAGTACTTC. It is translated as CASSLLRGAQETQYF.

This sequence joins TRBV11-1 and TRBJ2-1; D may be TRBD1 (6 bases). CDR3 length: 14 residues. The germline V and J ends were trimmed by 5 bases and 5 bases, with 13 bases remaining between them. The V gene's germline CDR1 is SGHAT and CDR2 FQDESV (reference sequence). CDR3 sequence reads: CASSISGQNNEQFF. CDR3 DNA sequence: TGTGCCAGCAGCATCAGCGGACAGAACAATGAGCAGTTCTTC. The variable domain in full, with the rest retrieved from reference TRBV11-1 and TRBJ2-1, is EAEVAQSPRYKITEKSQAVAFWCDPISGHATLYWYRQILGQGPELLVQFQDESVVDDSQLPKDRFSAERLKGVDSTLKIQPAELGDSAMYLCASSISGQNNEQFFGPGTRLTVL.

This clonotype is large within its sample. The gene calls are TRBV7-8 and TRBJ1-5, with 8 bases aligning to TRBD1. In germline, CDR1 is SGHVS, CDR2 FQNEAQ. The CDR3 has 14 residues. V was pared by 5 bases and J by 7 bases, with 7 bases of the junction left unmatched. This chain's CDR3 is CASSPDRAGQPQHF. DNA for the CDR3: TGTGCCAGCAGCCCGGACAGGGCGGGACAGCCCCAGCATTTT.

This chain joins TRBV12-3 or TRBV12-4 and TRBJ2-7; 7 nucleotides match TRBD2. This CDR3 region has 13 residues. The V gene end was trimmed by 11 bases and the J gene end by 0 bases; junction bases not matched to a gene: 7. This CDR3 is CACGLGNSYEQYF. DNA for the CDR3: TGTGCCTGCGGACTAGGAAACTCCTACGAGCAGTACTTC.

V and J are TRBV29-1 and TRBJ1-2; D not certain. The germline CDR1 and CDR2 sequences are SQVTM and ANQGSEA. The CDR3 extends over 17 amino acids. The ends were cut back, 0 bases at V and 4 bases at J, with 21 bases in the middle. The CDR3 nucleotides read TGCAGCGTTGAAGAGGGTTCGGTTGGGTTCAGTACCTATGGCTACACCTTC. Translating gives CSVEEGSVGFSTYGYTF.

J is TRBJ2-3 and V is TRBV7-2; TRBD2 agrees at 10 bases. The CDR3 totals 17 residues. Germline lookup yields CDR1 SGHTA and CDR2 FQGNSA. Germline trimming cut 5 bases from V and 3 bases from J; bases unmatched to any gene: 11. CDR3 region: CASSLQRGGRRTDTQYF. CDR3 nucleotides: TGTGCCAGCAGCCTACAGCGGGGGGGCCGTAGGACAGATACGCAGTATTTT.

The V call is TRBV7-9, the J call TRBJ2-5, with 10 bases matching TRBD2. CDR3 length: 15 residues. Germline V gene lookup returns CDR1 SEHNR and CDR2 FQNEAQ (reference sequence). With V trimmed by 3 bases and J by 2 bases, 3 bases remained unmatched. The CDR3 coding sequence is TGTGCCAGCAGCTTTAGCGGGGGGCCACAAGAGACCCAGTACTTC. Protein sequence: CASSFSGGPQETQYF.

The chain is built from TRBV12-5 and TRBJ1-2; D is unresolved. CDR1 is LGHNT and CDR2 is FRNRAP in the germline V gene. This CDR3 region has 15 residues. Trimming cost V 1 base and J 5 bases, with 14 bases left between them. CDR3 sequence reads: CASGLGEQFSYGYTF. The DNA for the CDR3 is TGTGCTAGTGGTTTGGGAGAACAGTTTTCTTATGGCTACACCTTC.

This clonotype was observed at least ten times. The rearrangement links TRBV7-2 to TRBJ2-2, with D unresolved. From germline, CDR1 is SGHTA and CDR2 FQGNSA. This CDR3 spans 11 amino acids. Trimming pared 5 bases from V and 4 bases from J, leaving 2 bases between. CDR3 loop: CASSATGELFF. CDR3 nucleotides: TGTGCCAGCAGCGCCACCGGGGAGCTGTTTTTT.

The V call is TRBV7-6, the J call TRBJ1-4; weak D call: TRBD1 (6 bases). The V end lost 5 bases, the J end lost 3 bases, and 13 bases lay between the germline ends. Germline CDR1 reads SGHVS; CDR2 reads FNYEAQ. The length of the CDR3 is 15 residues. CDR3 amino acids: CASSITGKSNEKLFF. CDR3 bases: TGTGCCAGCAGCATAACAGGGAAGTCTAATGAAAAACTGTTTTTT. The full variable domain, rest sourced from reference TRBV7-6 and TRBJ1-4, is GAGVSQSPRYKVTKRGQDVALRCDPISGHVSLYWYRQALGQGPEFLTYFNYEAQQDKSGLPNDRFSAERPEGSISTLTIQRTEQRDSAMYRCASSITGKSNEKLFFGSGTQLSVL.

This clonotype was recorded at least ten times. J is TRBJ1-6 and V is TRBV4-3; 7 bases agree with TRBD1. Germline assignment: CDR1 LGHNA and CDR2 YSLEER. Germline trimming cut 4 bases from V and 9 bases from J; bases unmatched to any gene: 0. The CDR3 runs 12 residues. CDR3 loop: CASSRTGSPLHF. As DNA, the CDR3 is TGCGCCAGCAGCCGGACAGGTTCACCCCTCCACTTT.

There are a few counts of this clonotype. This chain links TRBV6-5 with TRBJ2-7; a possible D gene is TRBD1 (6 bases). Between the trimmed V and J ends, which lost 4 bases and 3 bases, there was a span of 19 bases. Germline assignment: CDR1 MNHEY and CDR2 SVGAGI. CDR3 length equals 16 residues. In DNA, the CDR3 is TGTGCCAGCAGTTCCACGCGACTTGACAGGAACTACGAGCAGTACTTC. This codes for CASSSTRLDRNYEQYF.

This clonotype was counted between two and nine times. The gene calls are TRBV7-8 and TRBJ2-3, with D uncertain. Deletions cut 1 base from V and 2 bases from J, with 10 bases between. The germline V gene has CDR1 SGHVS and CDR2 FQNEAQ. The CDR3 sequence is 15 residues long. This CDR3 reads CASSLVVENTDTQYF. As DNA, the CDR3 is TGTGCCAGCAGCTTAGTTGTGGAGAACACAGATACGCAGTATTTT.

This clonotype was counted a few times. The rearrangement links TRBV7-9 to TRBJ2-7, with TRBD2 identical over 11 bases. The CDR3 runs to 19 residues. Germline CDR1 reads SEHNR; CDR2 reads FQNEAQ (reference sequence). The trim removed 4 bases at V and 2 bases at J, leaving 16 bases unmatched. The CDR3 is CASSSQNRLAGTSAYEQYF. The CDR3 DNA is TGTGCCAGCAGCTCACAGAACCGACTAGCGGGGACCTCTGCCTACGAGCAGTACTTC.